These T cell receptor beta chains were read from a single sample in a study of T cells in Graves' hyperthyroidism and ophthalmopathy. TCRdb reprocessed the multiplex PCR reads with MiXCR, giving one entry per CDR3 protein. The sample consists of about 640,000 distinct CDR3 sequences, about 14% of them appearing once. Specimen: blood. Receptor source: a woman aged 45-60 years with Graves' ophthalmopathy. Each CDR3 is given with its conserved first and last residue. Each record gives: D gene, clone size, J gene, V gene, CDR3 protein, CDR3 DNA. A D gene is named only where the DNA matches it firmly. The size field is filled for only some rows; it gives once, few, many or a size class.

D gene: TRBD1
clone size: many
J gene: TRBJ1-1
V gene: TRBV7-9
CDR3 protein: CASSLRQGSFTEAFF
CDR3 DNA: TGTGCCAGCAGCTTGAGACAGGGTAGTTTCACTGAAGCTTTCTTT

D gene: TRBD1
clone size: many
J gene: TRBJ1-2
V gene: TRBV28
CDR3 protein: CASSRRRTGDGYTF
CDR3 DNA: TGTGCCAGCAGTCGTCGGCGGACAGGGGATGGCTACACCTTC

D gene: NA
clone size: many
J gene: TRBJ1-5
V gene: TRBV7-2
CDR3 protein: CASSLGYNQPQHF
CDR3 DNA: TGTGCCAGCAGCTTAGGGTACAATCAGCCCCAGCATTTT

D gene: NA
clone size: NA
J gene: TRBJ1-5
V gene: TRBV6-1
CDR3 protein: CASSEAPRDSQPKHF
CDR3 DNA: TGTGCCAGCAGTGAAGCCCCCAGGGATTCTCAGCCCAAGCATTTT

D gene: TRBD1
clone size: few
J gene: TRBJ1-1
V gene: TRBV10-3
CDR3 protein: CAISSPGTATEAFF
CDR3 DNA: TGTGCCATCAGTTCACCTGGGACAGCCACTGAAGCTTTCTTT

D gene: NA
clone size: NA
J gene: TRBJ2-1
V gene: TRBV9
CDR3 protein: CASSVAPENEQFF
CDR3 DNA: TGTGCCAGCAGCGTAGCCCCCGAAAATGAGCAGTTCTTC

D gene: TRBD2
clone size: many
J gene: TRBJ2-2
V gene: TRBV30
CDR3 protein: CAWSVIAGLGTGELFF
CDR3 DNA: TGTGCCTGGAGTGTTATAGCGGGACTGGGGACCGGGGAGCTGTTTTTT

D gene: NA
clone size: NA
J gene: TRBJ1-2
V gene: TRBV19
CDR3 protein: CASSIRQVEGGSYGYTF
CDR3 DNA: TGTGCCAGTAGTATACGGCAGGTGGAGGGAGGATCCTATGGCTACACCTTC

D gene: NA
clone size: many
J gene: TRBJ1-1
V gene: TRBV2
CDR3 protein: CASSAGRWDTEAFF
CDR3 DNA: TGTGCCAGCAGCGCAGGGCGGTGGGACACTGAAGCTTTCTTT

D gene: NA
clone size: NA
J gene: TRBJ2-1
V gene: TRBV5-1
CDR3 protein: CASSLRTESYNEQFF
CDR3 DNA: TGCGCCAGCAGCTTGCGAACGGAGTCCTACAATGAGCAGTTCTTC

D gene: NA
clone size: few
J gene: TRBJ2-7
V gene: TRBV7-9
CDR3 protein: CASSLGGSGNVYEQYF
CDR3 DNA: TGTGCCAGCAGCTTAGGGGGTAGCGGAAACGTCTACGAGCAGTACTTC

D gene: NA
clone size: few
J gene: TRBJ1-2
V gene: TRBV6-6
CDR3 protein: CASSYGGTGYGYTF
CDR3 DNA: TGTGCCAGCAGTTACGGAGGAACGGGCTATGGCTACACCTTC

D gene: NA
clone size: NA
J gene: TRBJ2-2
V gene: TRBV4-2
CDR3 protein: CASSQDWKRTHTGELFF
CDR3 DNA: TGTGCCAGCAGCCAAGATTGGAAGCGGACCCACACCGGGGAGCTGTTTTTT

D gene: TRBD1
clone size: many
J gene: TRBJ2-6
V gene: TRBV6-1
CDR3 protein: CASRTGTVSLSGANVLTF
CDR3 DNA: TGTGCCAGCAGGACCGGGACAGTGTCCCTCTCTGGGGCCAACGTCCTGACTTTC

D gene: NA
clone size: few
J gene: TRBJ1-2
V gene: TRBV29-1
CDR3 protein: CSVKGQLYGYTF
CDR3 DNA: TGCAGCGTTAAAGGACAGCTCTATGGCTACACCTTC

D gene: NA
clone size: NA
J gene: TRBJ2-5
V gene: TRBV15
CDR3 protein: CATSRVTGSGTQYF
CDR3 DNA: TGTGCCACCAGCAGAGTCACAGGGTCTGGAACCCAGTACTTC

D gene: NA
clone size: NA
J gene: TRBJ1-1
V gene: TRBV15
CDR3 protein: CATSREMDTEAFF
CDR3 DNA: TGTGCCACCAGCAGAGAAATGGACACTGAAGCTTTCTTT

D gene: NA
clone size: many
J gene: TRBJ2-7
V gene: TRBV9
CDR3 protein: CASSVEGQGWVEQYF
CDR3 DNA: TGTGCCAGCAGCGTAGAGGGTCAGGGGTGGGTCGAGCAGTACTTC

D gene: TRBD2
clone size: many
J gene: TRBJ2-2
V gene: TRBV20-1
CDR3 protein: CSARPSGRIGELFF
CDR3 DNA: TGCAGTGCTAGGCCTAGCGGGAGGATCGGGGAGCTGTTTTTT

D gene: TRBD1
clone size: few
J gene: TRBJ1-2
V gene: TRBV6-2/TRBV6-3
CDR3 protein: CASSATGGDSNPWFLGGYTF
CDR3 DNA: TGTGCCAGCAGCGCGACCGGGGGGGACAGTAACCCCTGGTTCCTTGGCGGCTACACCTTC

D gene: TRBD2
clone size: NA
J gene: TRBJ2-2
V gene: TRBV9
CDR3 protein: CASSVSGRANTGELFF
CDR3 DNA: TGTGCCAGCAGCGTTAGCGGGAGGGCGAACACCGGGGAGCTGTTTTTT

D gene: NA
clone size: few
J gene: TRBJ2-2
V gene: TRBV5-6
CDR3 protein: CASSPNWGELFF
CDR3 DNA: TGTGCCAGCAGCCCAAACTGGGGGGAGCTGTTTTTT

D gene: NA
clone size: few
J gene: TRBJ1-4
V gene: TRBV4-3
CDR3 protein: CASSQDYRFNEKLFF
CDR3 DNA: TGCGCCAGCAGCCAAGATTACCGATTTAATGAAAAACTGTTTTTT

D gene: NA
clone size: many
J gene: TRBJ2-1
V gene: TRBV4-3
CDR3 protein: CASSQDGAGQALVQFF
CDR3 DNA: TGCGCCAGCAGCCAAGATGGAGCAGGGCAGGCTCTAGTCCAGTTCTTC

D gene: TRBD2
clone size: few
J gene: TRBJ2-3
V gene: TRBV12-3/TRBV12-4
CDR3 protein: CASSPGTSGRARDTQYF
CDR3 DNA: TGTGCCAGCAGTCCTGGGACTAGCGGGAGGGCTAGGGATACGCAGTATTTT

D gene: NA
clone size: many
J gene: TRBJ2-1
V gene: TRBV11-2
CDR3 protein: CASSYFLEDGGQFF
CDR3 DNA: TGTGCCAGCAGCTACTTTCTGGAGGACGGGGGGCAGTTCTTC

D gene: NA
clone size: many
J gene: TRBJ1-2
V gene: TRBV30
CDR3 protein: CAWSVQSTGPYGYTF
CDR3 DNA: TGTGCCTGGAGTGTACAAAGCACAGGGCCCTATGGCTACACCTTC

D gene: NA
clone size: NA
J gene: TRBJ1-2
V gene: TRBV9
CDR3 protein: CASSGWGGTYGYTF
CDR3 DNA: TGTGCCAGCAGCGGTTGGGGGGGAACTTATGGCTACACCTTC

D gene: NA
clone size: many
J gene: TRBJ2-1
V gene: TRBV27
CDR3 protein: CASSRTNNEQFF
CDR3 DNA: TGTGCCAGCAGTCGAACAAACAATGAGCAGTTCTTC

D gene: TRBD2
clone size: NA
J gene: TRBJ2-1
V gene: TRBV19
CDR3 protein: CASSTGLVAGGLEQFF
CDR3 DNA: TGTGCCAGTAGTACGGGACTAGTGGCGGGAGGGCTTGAGCAGTTCTTC

D gene: NA
clone size: few
J gene: TRBJ2-7
V gene: TRBV20-1
CDR3 protein: CSAHRDGAHEQYF
CDR3 DNA: TGCAGTGCCCACAGGGACGGTGCCCACGAGCAGTACTTC

D gene: NA
clone size: few
J gene: TRBJ2-5
V gene: TRBV5-1
CDR3 protein: CASSMTGIRQETQYF
CDR3 DNA: TGCGCCAGCAGCATGACCGGGATCCGTCAAGAGACCCAGTACTTC

D gene: NA
clone size: NA
J gene: TRBJ1-6
V gene: TRBV18
CDR3 protein: CASSPQEVYKSPLHF
CDR3 DNA: TGTGCCAGCTCCCCTCAAGAAGTCTATAAGTCACCCCTCCACTTT

D gene: NA
clone size: NA
J gene: TRBJ2-1
V gene: TRBV19
CDR3 protein: CASSIMRGLYNEQFF
CDR3 DNA: TGTGCCAGTAGTATAATGCGGGGCCTATACAATGAGCAGTTCTTC

D gene: NA
clone size: many
J gene: TRBJ1-1
V gene: TRBV7-2
CDR3 protein: CASSLGGTIEAFF
CDR3 DNA: TGTGCCAGCAGCTTAGGGGGGACAATTGAAGCTTTCTTT

D gene: TRBD2
clone size: NA
J gene: TRBJ2-1
V gene: TRBV9
CDR3 protein: CASSVVAGALNEQFF
CDR3 DNA: TGTGCCAGCAGCGTAGTGGCGGGAGCGTTAAATGAGCAGTTCTTC

D gene: NA
clone size: many
J gene: TRBJ2-7
V gene: TRBV5-1
CDR3 protein: CASSLSRGEYEQYF
CDR3 DNA: TGCGCCAGCAGCTTGTCGCGCGGAGAATACGAGCAGTACTTC

D gene: NA
clone size: many
J gene: TRBJ2-7
V gene: TRBV28
CDR3 protein: CATQRVAYEQYF
CDR3 DNA: TGTGCCACCCAGAGGGTGGCCTACGAGCAGTACTTC

D gene: TRBD1
clone size: few
J gene: TRBJ2-7
V gene: TRBV24-1
CDR3 protein: CATQGGQDSYEQYF
CDR3 DNA: TGTGCCACCCAAGGTGGACAGGACTCCTACGAGCAGTACTTC

D gene: NA
clone size: many
J gene: TRBJ1-1
V gene: TRBV7-8
CDR3 protein: CASSLLVARGTEAFF
CDR3 DNA: TGTGCCAGCAGCCTGTTAGTTGCGAGGGGCACTGAAGCTTTCTTT